These 8 T cell receptor beta chains originate from one sample sequenced in a study of technical replicates of blood from a handful of donors. Profiled with immunoSEQ multiplex PCR; TCRdb holds only in-frame clones, not every one. The sample shows about 94,000 clones, 95% of them seen only once. Sequenced sample: T cells isolated from PBMCs. The receptors stem from a human donor in good health.

The gene calls are TRBV4-2 and TRBJ2-7, with D perhaps TRBD2 (5 bases). CDR3 length: 16 amino acids. V was shortened by 0 bases and J by 2 bases, with 14 bases between the two germline ends. Germline CDR1 reads LGHNA; CDR2 reads YNFKEQ. CDR3 sequence reads: CASSQEARGLTYEQYF. DNA for the CDR3: TGTGCCAGCAGCCAAGAGGCACGAGGGCTCACCTACGAGCAGTACTTC.

The V call is TRBV10-3, the J call TRBJ2-3; D is perhaps TRBD1 (6 bases). Germline V lookup: CDR1 ENHRY, CDR2 SYGVKD. Between the trimmed V and J ends, which lost 10 bases and 0 bases, there was a span of 14 bases. The CDR3 has 14 residues. The CDR3 loop reads CATLDSTSTDTQYF. CDR3 nucleotides: TGTGCCACCTTGGACAGTACTAGCACAGATACGCAGTATTTT.

The chain has TRBV30 and TRBJ1-2; D is perhaps TRBD1 (5 bases). The CDR3 covers 16 residues. Germline V CDR1 and CDR2: GTSNPN, SVGIG (reference sequence). The V and J ends lost 3 bases and 1 base respectively, with 18 bases between them. In DNA, the CDR3 is TGTGCCTGGAGGAAGGGGTTTGTTTCAGTTAACTATGGCTACACCTTC. This sequence encodes CAWRKGFVSVNYGYTF.

V gene TRBV15 combines with J gene TRBJ1-3; D not certain. This CDR3 contains 16 residues. Germline V gene sequence: CDR1 LNHNV, CDR2 YYDKDF (reference sequence). Trimming pared 4 bases from V and 0 bases from J, leaving 13 bases between. The CDR3 DNA reads TGTGCCACCAGCACCCCGGGATCGGCCTCTGGAAACACCATATATTTT. It yields the protein CATSTPGSASGNTIYF.

The chain uses TRBV6-5 and TRBJ2-1; D may be TRBD2 (7 bases). V was cut by 2 bases and J by 4 bases, with 12 bases left in between. CDR3 length: 15 amino acids. The V gene's germline CDR1 is MNHEY and CDR2 SVGAGI. CDR3 sequence (DNA): TGTGCCAGCAGTTACCGCGGGGGCTTTTACAATGAGCAGTTCTTC. Amino acids: CASSYRGGFYNEQFF.

The chain links TRBV18 to TRBJ2-7, with D possibly matching TRBD2 (6 bases). Germline CDR1 and CDR2: KGHSH and LQKENI. V was trimmed by 3 bases and J by 13 bases, leaving 16 bases between them. This CDR3 contains 12 residues. The CDR3 DNA is TGTGCCAGCTCACCGGAGGGGAGAGGGAAATACTTC. Amino acid sequence: CASSPEGRGKYF.

This clone was detected only once. V gene TRBV7-6 combines with J gene TRBJ1-1; 7 bases agree with TRBD1. V trimming: 5 bases; J trimming: 8 bases; junction bases outside the gene matches: 5. Germline loops: CDR1 SGHVS, CDR2 FNYEAQ. This CDR3 spans 12 amino acids. The CDR3 loop is CASSDRQGEAFF. The CDR3 nucleotides read TGTGCCAGCAGCGATAGACAGGGAGAAGCTTTCTTT. The entire variable domain, with the rest obtained from reference TRBV7-6 and TRBJ1-1, is as follows: GAGVSQSPRYKVTKRGQDVALRCDPISGHVSLYWYRQALGQGPEFLTYFNYEAQQDKSGLPNDRFSAERPEGSISTLTIQRTEQRDSAMYRCASSDRQGEAFFGQGTRLTVV.

The CDR3 DNA is TGCGCCAGCAGTCTAGGTGATACGCAGTATTTT. Amino acids: CASSLGDTQYF. This sequence joins TRBV10-2 and TRBJ2-3; no firm D call. Germline CDR1 is WSHSY and CDR2 is SAAADI. Trimming stripped 5 bases from V and 6 bases from J, with 6 bases between. This CDR3 is 11 amino acids long.